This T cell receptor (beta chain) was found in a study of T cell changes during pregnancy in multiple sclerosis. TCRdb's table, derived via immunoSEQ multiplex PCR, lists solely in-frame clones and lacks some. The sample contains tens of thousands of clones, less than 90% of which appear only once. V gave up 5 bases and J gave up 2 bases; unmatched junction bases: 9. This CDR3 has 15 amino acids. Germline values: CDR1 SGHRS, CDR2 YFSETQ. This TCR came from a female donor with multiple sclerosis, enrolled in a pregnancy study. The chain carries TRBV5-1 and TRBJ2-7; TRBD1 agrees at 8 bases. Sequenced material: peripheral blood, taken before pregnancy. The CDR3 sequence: CASRISETGAYEQYF. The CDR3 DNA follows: TGCGCCAGCAGAATCAGCGAGACAGGGGCCTACGAGCAGTACTTC. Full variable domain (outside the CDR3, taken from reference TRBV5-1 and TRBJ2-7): KAGVTQTPRYLIKTRGQQVTLSCSPISGHRSVSWYQQTPGQGLQFLFEYFSETQRNKGNFPGRFSGRQFSNSRSEMNVSTLELGDSALYLCASRISETGAYEQYFGPGTRLTVT.